This passage covers 24 T cell receptor beta chains from one sample sequenced in a study of human T cells and chemical hapten exposure. Time point reported: patch test 1, 2 weeks after DPC sensitization. Treatment meaning: therapeutic diphenylcyclopropenone sensitization with weekly scalp DPC. The authors' total RNA extraction used unfractionated whole blood. TCRdb re-called the RACE reads with MiXCR, one entry per CDR3 protein. Among under 40,000 distinct CDR3 sequences, roughly 6.4% were seen once, and the ten largest hold 9.1%. The source material was whole blood, sampled in connection with sensitization to the hapten diphenylcyclopropenone (DPC). These receptors were collected from a young woman with alopecia areata. Some clones in this sample may be carry-over from other donors' samples.

This clonotype was detected many times. The genes are TRBV12-3 or TRBV12-4 and TRBJ1-2; 8 bases are shared with TRBD1. Losses at the gene ends were 3 bases for V and 4 bases for J; bases not matched to a gene: 7. This CDR3 has 15 residues. The CDR3 protein is CASSLSSTGVYGYTF. The CDR3, as DNA: TGTGCCAGCAGTTTGTCCTCGACAGGGGTCTATGGCTACACCTTC.

There are many counts of this clonotype. V usage is TRBV11-2 and J usage is TRBJ1-2; 9 nucleotides line up with TRBD1. Germline-derived CDR1 and CDR2 are SGHAT and FQNNGV. V dropped 5 bases and J dropped 7; count of bases not matched to a gene: 5. The CDR3 runs to 13 residues. CDR3 sequence reads: CASSITGGAGYTF. CDR3 bases: TGTGCCAGCAGCATAACAGGGGGCGCTGGCTACACCTTC.

This clonotype was detected ten times or more. An end of the junction does not agree with germline; a read error may underlie this. The chain couples TRBV7-2 to TRBJ1-2; D not certain. Germline V gene data show CDR1 as SGHTA and CDR2 as FQGNSA. The CDR3 extends over 11 amino acids. CDR3 amino acids: CASSLGSSPIF. In DNA form, the CDR3 reads TGTGCCAGCAGCCTGGGATCATCCCCAATCTTC. The full variable domain, with the rest looked up from reference TRBV7-2 and TRBJ1-2, is GAGVSQSPSNKVTEKGKDVELRCDPISGHTALYWYRQSLGQGLEFLIYFQGNSAPDKSGLPSDRFSAERTGGSVSTLTIQRTQQEDSAVYLCASSLGSSPIFGSGTRLTVV.

V usage is TRBV10-3 and J usage is TRBJ1-6; 9 bases map to TRBD1. V lost 10 bases and J lost 9; bases outside the gene matches: 13. Germline lookup yields CDR1 ENHRY and CDR2 SYGVKD. The CDR3 has 15 residues. The CDR3 reads CATATDRGSTSPLHF. CDR3 coding DNA: TGTGCCACCGCTACGGACAGGGGAAGTACTTCACCCCTCCACTTT.

The rearrangement links TRBV6-6 to TRBJ1-5; 10 bases are a match to TRBD1. J gave up 4 bases and V 5 bases, and 2 bases lay outside the gene matches. CDR3 length equals 14 residues. Germline loops: CDR1 MNHNY, CDR2 SVGAGI (reference sequence). In DNA, the CDR3 is TGTGCCAGCAGTCGACAGGGGGCAAATCAGCCCCAGCATTTT. Amino acids: CASSRQGANQPQHF.

This clonotype was observed a few times. The chain combines TRBV27 with TRBJ1-2; 7 bases line up with TRBD1. V gave up 0 bases and J gave up 8 bases; unmatched junction bases: 6. Germline V gene lookup returns CDR1 MNHEY and CDR2 SMNVEV (reference sequence). The CDR3 totals 14 residues. The CDR3 spells CASSLSVGGGGYTF. CDR3 sequence (DNA): TGTGCCAGCAGTTTATCGGTAGGGGGCGGCGGCTACACCTTC.

This clonotype has a count of ten or more. The chain combines TRBV4-3 with TRBJ1-2, with a tentative D call TRBD1 (6 bases). CDR3 length: 15 amino acids. Germline V gene sequence: CDR1 LGHNA, CDR2 YSLEER. The V end was cut by 0 bases, the J end by 4 bases, with 12 bases between. This chain's CDR3 is CASSQELVDSYGYTF. The CDR3 DNA sequence: TGCGCCAGCAGCCAAGAATTAGTGGACAGCTATGGCTACACCTTC.

This clonotype was seen ten or more times. The J gene is TRBJ2-7, the V gene TRBV20-1; TRBD1 matches at 10 bases. V lost 3 bases and J lost 0; bases outside the gene matches: 5. The CDR3 contains 15 residues. CDR1 is DFQATT, CDR2 SNEGSKA, per germline (reference sequence). The CDR3 DNA reads TGCAGTGCTAGGTGGGGACAGGGGAACTCCTACGAGCAGTACTTC. It yields the protein CSARWGQGNSYEQYF.

This clonotype was seen repeatedly, ten times or more. The chain joins TRBV6-2 or TRBV6-3 to TRBJ1-5; D is uncertain. The germline V and J ends were trimmed by 5 bases and 3 bases, with 11 bases remaining between them. The CDR3 extends over 14 amino acids. CDR1 is MNHEY and CDR2 is SVGEGT in the germline V gene. The CDR3 here is CASSREIVNQPQHF. CDR3 DNA sequence: TGTGCCAGCAGTCGGGAGATAGTCAATCAGCCCCAGCATTTT.

This clonotype was observed many times. The V gene is TRBV5-1, the J gene TRBJ1-1; 9 positions agree with TRBD1. The CDR3 totals 16 residues. Germline loops: CDR1 SGHRS, CDR2 YFSETQ. The V segment lost 0 bases and the J segment 6 bases; nucleotides outside the gene matches: 9. The CDR3, as DNA: TGCGCCAGCAGCTTGGCCGGGACAGGGAATTTCGCTGAAGCTTTCTTT. Translating it yields CASSLAGTGNFAEAFF.

Ten or more counts support this clonotype. The chain carries TRBV28 and TRBJ2-3; 10 bases are a match to TRBD2. Trimming at V came to 11 bases and at J to 3 bases, leaving 5 bases not matched to a gene. The CDR3 contains 13 residues. Germline V gene lookup returns CDR1 MDHEN and CDR2 SYDVKM. CDR3 loop: CAATSGATDTQYF. The CDR3 DNA reads as TGTGCCGCCACTAGCGGGGCAACAGATACGCAGTATTTT.

This clonotype was recorded at least ten times. The chain combines TRBV6-1 with TRBJ2-5; 10 nucleotides match TRBD2. The V and J ends lost 6 bases and 1 base, in that order; junction bases with no gene match: 5. This CDR3 region has 15 residues. Germline CDR1 MNHNS, CDR2 SASEGT. The CDR3 reads CASRRLAGIQETQYF. CDR3 nucleotide sequence: TGTGCCAGCAGGAGACTAGCGGGTATCCAAGAGACCCAGTACTTC.

This clonotype was seen a few times. V is TRBV2 and J is TRBJ2-1; D remains unclear. The CDR3 has 12 residues. Per the germline V gene, CDR1 is SNHLY and CDR2 is FYNNEI. Trimming pared 3 bases from V and 10 bases from J, leaving 10 bases between. CDR3 protein: CASSDRPGEQFF. CDR3 DNA sequence: TGTGCCAGCAGTGATAGGCCCGGGGAGCAGTTCTTC.

V usage is TRBV28 and J usage is TRBJ2-7; maybe TRBD1 (5 bases). The germline V and J ends were trimmed by 2 bases and 8 bases, with 7 bases remaining between them. The length of the CDR3 is 11 residues. The V gene's germline CDR1 is MDHEN and CDR2 SYDVKM. The CDR3 here is CASSLRTKQYF. In nucleotides, the CDR3 is TGTGCCAGCAGTTTAAGGACAAAGCAGTACTTC.

The chain links TRBV3-1 to TRBJ2-7; no definite D call. Deletions cut 8 bases from V and 3 bases from J, with 11 bases between. The germline gives CDR1 LGHDT, CDR2 YNNKEL (reference sequence). The CDR3 is 12 residues long. The CDR3 here is CASAGSGYEQYF. In nucleotides, the CDR3 is TGTGCCAGCGCCGGATCAGGCTACGAGCAGTACTTC.

This clonotype was counted many times. This chain connects TRBV20-1 to TRBJ1-6, with 11 bases matching TRBD1. V dropped 5 bases and J dropped 8; count of bases not matched to a gene: 8. CDR1 and CDR2 from the germline V gene are DFQATT and SNEGSKA (reference sequence). The CDR3 length is 15 residues. CDR3 residues: CSAPSGTGGDSPLHF. The DNA of the CDR3 is TGCAGTGCTCCGTCTGGGACAGGGGGTGATTCACCCCTCCACTTT.

This clonotype was seen ten or more times. V gene TRBV2 combines with J gene TRBJ1-1; D may be TRBD1 (6 bases). The CDR3 spans 13 residues. V lost 10 bases to trimming and J lost 4 bases, with 16 bases between them. Germline V gives CDR1 SNHLY, CDR2 FYNNEI. CDR3 nucleotide sequence: TGTGCCATCGGGGGACAAACCGTCACTGAAGCTTTCTTT. It specifies CAIGGQTVTEAFF.

The genes are TRBV5-1 and TRBJ2-3, with D perhaps TRBD2 (7 bases). Trimming pared 4 bases from V and 0 bases from J, leaving 15 bases between. The germline V gene encodes CDR1 SGHRS and CDR2 YFSETQ. There are 16 residues in the CDR3. The CDR3 protein is CASSPGRGLSTDTQYF. The DNA for the CDR3 is TGCGCCAGCAGCCCGGGGCGGGGGCTTAGCACAGATACGCAGTATTTT.

The V and J genes are TRBV6-2 or TRBV6-3 and TRBJ1-5; D gene uncertain. Trimming cost V 8 bases and J 2 bases, with 13 bases left between them. CDR1 is MNHEY and CDR2 is SVGEGT in the germline V gene. The CDR3 totals 14 residues. The CDR3 nucleotides read TGTGCCAGCGGGCCGTATTATGGCAATCAGCCCCAGCATTTT. Its translation: CASGPYYGNQPQHF.

This clonotype has a count of ten or more. The J gene is TRBJ2-3, the V gene TRBV7-9; the D gene is possibly TRBD1 (6 bases). V gave up 5 bases and J gave up 5 bases, with 14 bases separating them. Per the germline V gene, CDR1 is SEHNR and CDR2 is FQNEAQ (reference sequence). The CDR3 runs 14 residues. The CDR3 loop is CASSLGQREDTQYF. The CDR3 nucleotides read TGTGCCAGCAGCCTAGGACAGAGGGAAGATACGCAGTATTTT.

This clonotype has ten or more counts. CDR3 in amino acids: CASSFLTLGAAGTGELFF. The DNA of the CDR3 is TGCGCCAGCAGCTTTCTGACCCTAGGGGCCGCGGGCACCGGGGAGCTGTTTTTT. V gene TRBV5-1 combines with J gene TRBJ2-2; D is possibly TRBD1 or TRBD2 (5 bases each). The V gene lost 2 bases and the J gene lost 4 bases, with 21 bases spanning the gap. The CDR3 contains 18 residues. Germline values: CDR1 SGHRS, CDR2 YFSETQ. The full variable domain, rest sourced from reference TRBV5-1 and TRBJ2-2, is KAGVTQTPRYLIKTRGQQVTLSCSPISGHRSVSWYQQTPGQGLQFLFEYFSETQRNKGNFPGRFSGRQFSNSRSEMNVSTLELGDSALYLCASSFLTLGAAGTGELFFGEGSRLTVL.

This clonotype was counted ten times or more. The chain uses TRBV5-1 and TRBJ2-1; 9 nucleotides agree with TRBD1. Trimming took 5 bases from V and 7 from J; bases not matched to a gene: 10. CDR3 length: 15 residues. Looked up from germline, CDR1 is SGHRS and CDR2 is YFSETQ. In DNA, the CDR3 is TGCGCCAGCAGAGCTCCCGGGACAGGGAATAATGAGCAGTTCTTC. This encodes CASRAPGTGNNEQFF.

This clonotype was counted ten times or more. The rearrangement uses TRBV4-2 and TRBJ1-2; TRBD1 matches at 7 bases. J was trimmed by 8 bases and V by 0 bases; bases with no gene match: 6. The CDR3 contains 14 residues. The germline V gene has CDR1 LGHNA and CDR2 YNFKEQ. The CDR3 coding sequence is TGTGCCAGCAGCCAAGATGGAAGGGGGCAAGGCTACACCTTC. As protein: CASSQDGRGQGYTF.

There are many counts of this clonotype. The J gene is TRBJ1-6, the V gene TRBV20-1; 7 positions agree with TRBD1. The CDR3 consists of 13 residues. Germline V CDR1 and CDR2: DFQATT, SNEGSKA (reference sequence). CDR3 loop: CSGGMTGNSPLHF. The DNA for the CDR3 is TGCAGCGGCGGTATGACAGGGAATTCACCCCTCCACTTT.